This is a list of T cell receptor beta chains from one sample in a study of T-cell memory formation after mild COVID-19. A single record per CDR3 protein comes from TCRdb applying MiXCR to the 5' RACE reads. This sample has 240,000 or so distinct CDR3 sequences, with roughly a tenth found just once. The sequenced sample was PBMCs or a T cell subset sorted from them (not recorded which). The receptors derive from a man between 18 and 29 years old who had mild COVID-19 (a few samples of this study predate the infection). Cell type and time point are not known. CDR3s include the opening cysteine and the closing phenylalanine or tryptophan. The D gene is left open where the match is weak. Clone sizes are given selectively: once, few, many, or a class where the clone is expanded.

-	TRBV7-2	-	TRBJ2-2	TGTGCCAGCAGCTTACTCGACGTAGAAGGCGGGGAGCTGTTTTTT	CASSLLDVEGGELFF
-	TRBV5-1	many	TRBJ2-7	TGCGCCAGCAGCTTGACGGGGGCGCAGCAGTACTTC	CASSLTGAQQYF
-	TRBV5-1	many	TRBJ1-2	TGCGCCAGCCACAGAGAAGCCGGGTCCTTCTATGGCTACACCTTC	CASHREAGSFYGYTF
TRBD1	TRBV6-6	-	TRBJ2-2	TGTGCCAGCGGGGGACAGGGGCTGGCCGGGGAGCTGTTTTTT	CASGGQGLAGELFF
-	TRBV20-1	-	TRBJ1-5	TGCAGTGCTAGATCCGGGACGGTCGCAAGTAAGCCCCAGCATTTT	CSARSGTVASKPQHF
TRBD1	TRBV5-1	-	TRBJ1-1	TGCGCCAGCACCAAAGGGGCCCTTAACAGGGGCGGGACTGAAGCTTTCTTT	CASTKGALNRGGTEAFF
-	TRBV20-1	many	TRBJ1-4	TGCAGTGCTAGCCCGGCCACAGGACTTAATGAAAAACTGTTTTTT	CSASPATGLNEKLFF
TRBD1	TRBV4-3	few	TRBJ1-2	TGCGCCAGCAGCCGAGGGACAGACTCGGGGTATGATGGCTACACCTTC	CASSRGTDSGYDGYTF
TRBD2	TRBV5-1	-	TRBJ2-1	TGCGCCAGCAGCTCGCCGTCCCCAGCGGGGGGGTACAGCGAGCAGTTCTTC	CASSSPSPAGGYSEQFF
-	TRBV5-1	-	TRBJ1-1	TGCGCCAGTGGGCGGGACGTGAACACTGAAGCTTTCTTT	CASGRDVNTEAFF
-	TRBV5-1	many	TRBJ2-5	TGCGCCAGCAGCTTGATGTTGGGTGGCCAAGAGACCCAGTACTTC	CASSLMLGGQETQYF
-	TRBV19	many	TRBJ2-2	TGTGCCAGTTGGACAGCCACCGGGGAGCTGTTTTTT	CASWTATGELFF
TRBD1	TRBV10-3	-	TRBJ1-5	TGTGCCGATAGGACAGGCAATAATCAGCCCCAGCATTTT	CADRTGNNQPQHF
-	TRBV7-9	-	TRBJ1-3	TGTGCCAGCAGCGGGATTTATGGAAACACCATATATTTT	CASSGIYGNTIYF
-	TRBV4-1	-	TRBJ1-1	TGCGCCAGCAGCCAAGAATGGAACACTGAAGCTTTCTTT	CASSQEWNTEAFF
-	TRBV5-4	few	TRBJ1-2	TGTGCCAGCAGAGGGGGGGACCCATTAGGTGGCTACACCTTC	CASRGGDPLGGYTF
-	TRBV4-3	few	TRBJ2-7	TGCGCCAGCAGCCAAGCGGCGGGCTACCTCTACGAGCAGTACTTC	CASSQAAGYLYEQYF
-	TRBV7-9	few	TRBJ2-3	TGTGCCAGCAGCTTATGGGGGGCCCAAAGTTATTTT	CASSLWGAQSYF
TRBD2	TRBV4-1	-	TRBJ2-2	TGCGCCAGCAGCCAACTCTTAGCGGGGACCAACACCGGGGAGCTGTTTTTT	CASSQLLAGTNTGELFF
TRBD1	TRBV19	-	TRBJ2-3	TGTGCCAGTAGTGACAGGGGGCGTACAGATACGCAGTATTTT	CASSDRGRTDTQYF
-	TRBV6-5	many	TRBJ1-1	TGTGCCAGCAGTTCCCTCGGGCAGGAAGCTTTCTTT	CASSSLGQEAFF
-	TRBV7-2	many	TRBJ2-2	TGTGCCAGCAGCTTTCAAGGAACACTCACCGGGGAGCTGTTTTTT	CASSFQGTLTGELFF
TRBD1	TRBV12-3/TRBV12-4	-	TRBJ1-1	TGTGCCAGCACCCCGGGACAGGGTCACACTGAAGCTTTCTTT	CASTPGQGHTEAFF
TRBD2	TRBV29-1	many	TRBJ2-3	TGCAGCGCGGGGGGGGACAATAACCACTTTTCTGGTACAGATACGCAGTATTTT	CSAGGDNNHFSGTDTQYF
-	TRBV5-1	few	TRBJ1-2	TGCGCCAGCAGCTTGGCCAGCTCGGCAGATGGCTACACCTTC	CASSLASSADGYTF
-	TRBV6-6	-	TRBJ2-3	TGTGCCAGCAGTGACCCGGCCAGTGTCACAGATACGCAGTATTTT	CASSDPASVTDTQYF
TRBD1	TRBV25-1	few	TRBJ2-3	TGTGCCAGTGGGGACAGGGGCCCTACAGATACGCAGTATTTT	CASGDRGPTDTQYF
-	TRBV29-1	-	TRBJ2-5	TGCAGCGTTGTTGGCCAGGGGCAAGAGACCCAGTACTTC	CSVVGQGQETQYF
-	TRBV20-1	few	TRBJ2-6	TGCAGTGCTAGGTCCGGCTCCTCTGGGGCCAACGTCCTGACTTTC	CSARSGSSGANVLTF